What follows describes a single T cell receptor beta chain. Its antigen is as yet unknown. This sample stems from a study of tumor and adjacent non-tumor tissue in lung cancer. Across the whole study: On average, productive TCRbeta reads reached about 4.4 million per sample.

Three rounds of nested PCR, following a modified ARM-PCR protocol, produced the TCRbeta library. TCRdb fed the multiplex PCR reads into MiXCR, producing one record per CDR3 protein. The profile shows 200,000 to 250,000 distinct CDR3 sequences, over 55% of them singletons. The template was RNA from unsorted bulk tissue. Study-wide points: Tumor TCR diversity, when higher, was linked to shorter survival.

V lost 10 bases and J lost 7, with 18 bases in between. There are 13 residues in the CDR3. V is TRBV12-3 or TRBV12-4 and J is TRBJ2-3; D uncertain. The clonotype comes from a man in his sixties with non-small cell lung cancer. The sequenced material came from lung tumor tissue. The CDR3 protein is CANTPVSIYTQYF. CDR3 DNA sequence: TGTGCCAACACCCCCGTTAGCATATATACGCAGTATTTT.